The following is a T cell receptor (beta chain) sequence with its context. In the same sample, other DNA sequences code for this CDR3. This entry is derived from a study of blood T cell repertoires in COVID-19. Cohort 3 recovery required two negative PCRs, clearance, or symptom resolution. The authors' processing: Amplification with reference gene primers provided the estimates of nucleated cell counts. The method was immunoSEQ multiplex PCR; TCRdb's version includes in-frame clones alone and lacks a portion of them. D and trimming come from the DNA, and the V and J calls and clone size come from that table. The table includes around 300,000 clones, 88% detected once. Sequenced input: PBMCs or T cells enriched from blood (not recorded which). The sequence came from a woman in her twenties or thirties who had recovered from COVID-19.

For the CDR3, the DNA is TGTGCCAGTAGTATCCTGGGGGGATATGGCTACACCTTC. Protein sequence: CASSILGGYGYTF. The V and J genes are TRBV19 and TRBJ1-2; TRBD1 is a possible D gene (5 bases). This CDR3 comprises 13 residues. Per germline, CDR1 LNHDA and CDR2 SQIVND (reference sequence). Deletions cut 3 bases from V and 5 bases from J, with 10 bases between.